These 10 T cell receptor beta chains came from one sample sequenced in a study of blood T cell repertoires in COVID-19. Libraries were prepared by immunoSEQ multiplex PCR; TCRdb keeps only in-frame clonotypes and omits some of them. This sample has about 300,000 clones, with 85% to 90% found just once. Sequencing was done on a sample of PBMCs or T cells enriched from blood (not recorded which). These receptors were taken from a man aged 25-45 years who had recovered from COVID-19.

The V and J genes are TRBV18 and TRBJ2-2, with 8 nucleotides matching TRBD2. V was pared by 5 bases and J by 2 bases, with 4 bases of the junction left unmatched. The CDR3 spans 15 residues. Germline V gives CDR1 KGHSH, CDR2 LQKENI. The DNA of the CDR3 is TGTGCCAGCTCAGTTACTAGCGGTAACACCGGGGAGCTGTTTTTT. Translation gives CASSVTSGNTGELFF. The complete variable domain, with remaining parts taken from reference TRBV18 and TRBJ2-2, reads NAGVMQNPRHLVRRRGQEARLRCSPMKGHSHVYWYRQLPEEGLKFMVYLQKENIIDESGMPKERFSAEFPKEGPSILRIQQVVRGDSAAYFCASSVTSGNTGELFFGEGSRLTVL.

The DNA for the CDR3 is TGTGCCTGGGGGGGACATCTTAACTATGGCTACACCTTC. It encodes CAWGGHLNYGYTF. The rearrangement links TRBV30 to TRBJ1-2; TRBD1 might be the D (6 bases). Per the germline V gene, CDR1 is GTSNPN and CDR2 is SVGIG (reference sequence). Deletions cut 5 bases from V and 1 base from J, with 11 bases between. The CDR3 has 13 residues.

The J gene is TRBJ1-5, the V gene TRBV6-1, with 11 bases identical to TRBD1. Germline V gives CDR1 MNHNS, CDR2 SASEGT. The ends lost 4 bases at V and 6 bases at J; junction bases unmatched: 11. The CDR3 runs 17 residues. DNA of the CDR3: TGTGCCAGCAGTGTCATCTTGGACAGGGGGCTTTCTCAGCCCCAGCATTTT. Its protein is CASSVILDRGLSQPQHF.

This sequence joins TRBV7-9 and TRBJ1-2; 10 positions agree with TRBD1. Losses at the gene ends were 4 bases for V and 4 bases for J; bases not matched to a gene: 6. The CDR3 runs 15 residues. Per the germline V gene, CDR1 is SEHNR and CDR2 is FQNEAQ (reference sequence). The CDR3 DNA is TGTGCCAGCAGCTCCGACAGGGGGCTGATCTATGGCTACACCTTC. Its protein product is CASSSDRGLIYGYTF. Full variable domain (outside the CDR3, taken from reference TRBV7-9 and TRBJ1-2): DTGVSQNPRHKITKRGQNVTFRCDPISEHNRLYWYRQTLGQGPEFLTYFQNEAQLEKSRLLSDRFSAERPKGSFSTLEIQRTEQGDSAMYLCASSSDRGLIYGYTFGSGTRLTVV.

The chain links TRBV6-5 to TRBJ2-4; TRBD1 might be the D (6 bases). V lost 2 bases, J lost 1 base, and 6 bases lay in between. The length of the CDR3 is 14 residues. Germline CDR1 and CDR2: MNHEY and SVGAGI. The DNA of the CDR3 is TGTGCCAGCAGTTACACAGGGGCCAAAAACATTCAGTACTTC. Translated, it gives CASSYTGAKNIQYF.

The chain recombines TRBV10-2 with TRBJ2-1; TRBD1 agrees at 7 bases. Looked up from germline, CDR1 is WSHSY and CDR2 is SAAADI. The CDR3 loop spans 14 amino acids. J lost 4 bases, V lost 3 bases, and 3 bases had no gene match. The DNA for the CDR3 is TGCGCCAGCAGTGACAGGGGGAGTTACAATGAGCAGTTCTTC. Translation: CASSDRGSYNEQFF.

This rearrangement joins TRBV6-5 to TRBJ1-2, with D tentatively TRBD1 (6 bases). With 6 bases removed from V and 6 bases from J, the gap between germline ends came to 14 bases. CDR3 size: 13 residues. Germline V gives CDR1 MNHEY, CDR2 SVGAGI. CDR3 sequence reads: CASSGQPMDGYTF. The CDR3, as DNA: TGTGCCAGCAGCGGACAGCCGATGGATGGCTACACCTTC.

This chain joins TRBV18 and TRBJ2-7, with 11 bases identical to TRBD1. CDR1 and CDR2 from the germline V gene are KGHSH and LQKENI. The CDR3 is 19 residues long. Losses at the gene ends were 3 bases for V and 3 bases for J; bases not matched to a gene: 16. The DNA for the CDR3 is TGTGCCAGCTCACCGAGATGGACAGGGGGCGGAAGGAGAAGCTACGAGCAGTACTTC. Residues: CASSPRWTGGGRRSYEQYF.

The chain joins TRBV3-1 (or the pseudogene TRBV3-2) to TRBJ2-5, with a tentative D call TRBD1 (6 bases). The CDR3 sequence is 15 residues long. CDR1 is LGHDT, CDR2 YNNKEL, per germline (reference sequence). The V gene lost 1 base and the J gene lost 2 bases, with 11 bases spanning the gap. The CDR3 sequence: CASSQGMTGQETQYF. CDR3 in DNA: TGTGCCAGCAGCCAAGGGATGACAGGTCAAGAGACCCAGTACTTC.

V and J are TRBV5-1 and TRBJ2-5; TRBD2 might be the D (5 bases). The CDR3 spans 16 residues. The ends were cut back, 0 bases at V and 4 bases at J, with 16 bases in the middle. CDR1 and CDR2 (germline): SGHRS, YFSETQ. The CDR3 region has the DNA TGCGCCAGCAGCTTGGGCCAGCATTCACGGGGAGAGACCCAGTACTTC. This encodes CASSLGQHSRGETQYF.